What follows are 11 T cell receptor beta chains derived from one specimen sequenced in a study of spatial heterogeneity in lung cancer. The sample's time point: sample taken at primary tumor resection. Frozen PBMC, nontumor lung or tumor provided whole RNA, which was sequenced unsorted. Each CDR3 protein is one row after TCRdb ran MiXCR on the 5' RACE reads. Counted here are some 87,000 distinct CDR3 sequences, approximately 8.2% occurring once; the ten biggest clones make up 6% to 7.5%. The starting material was PBMCs, obtained at surgery. These receptors came from a male donor with early-stage non-small cell lung cancer.

This clonotype came up many times. CDR3 DNA sequence: TGTGCCAGCTCTCCCCCGGGGACTGAAGCTTTCTTT. Its translation is CASSPPGTEAFF. This sequence joins TRBV6-5 and TRBJ1-1; D uncertain. With 8 bases removed from V and 5 bases from J, the gap between germline ends came to 12 bases. This CDR3 region has 12 residues. Germline-derived CDR1 and CDR2 are MNHEY and SVGAGI.

Only a few counts were recorded for this clonotype. This chain links TRBV11-2 with TRBJ2-1, with D hard to call. V dropped 6 bases and J dropped 4 bases, with 4 bases sitting between them. This CDR3 is 11 amino acids long. Germline V lookup: CDR1 SGHAT, CDR2 FQNNGV. The CDR3 here is CASRLYNEQFF. The CDR3 bases are TGTGCCAGCAGGTTATACAATGAGCAGTTCTTC.

In this sample, this clonotype turned up a few times. The chain employs TRBV2 and TRBJ1-1; perhaps TRBD1 as D (5 bases). Trimming took off 7 bases at V and 1 base at J, with 13 bases between the two ends. The CDR3 extends over 14 amino acids. Germline CDR1 and CDR2: SNHLY and FYNNEI. DNA of the CDR3: TGTGCCAGCACCCCGGGACCGAAGAACACTGAAGCTTTCTTT. It encodes CASTPGPKNTEAFF. Using reference TRBV2 and TRBJ1-1 for the parts outside the CDR3, the full variable domain is EPEVTQTPSHQVTQMGQEVILRCVPISNHLYFYWYRQILGQKVEFLVSFYNNEISEKSEIFDDQFSVERPDGSNFTLKIRSTKLEDSAMYFCASTPGPKNTEAFFGQGTRLTVV.

A few counts support this clonotype. This sequence joins TRBV2 and TRBJ2-2; no definite D call. The V gene lost 7 bases and the J gene lost 0 bases, with 9 bases spanning the gap. This CDR3 is 14 amino acids long. From germline, CDR1 is SNHLY and CDR2 FYNNEI. The CDR3 loop reads CASKANSNTGELFF. The DNA for the CDR3 is TGTGCCAGCAAGGCCAACTCGAACACCGGGGAGCTGTTTTTT.

This clonotype showed up many times. The V and J genes are TRBV20-1 and TRBJ1-1; a weak D match, TRBD1 (6 bases). Germline V lookup: CDR1 DFQATT, CDR2 SNEGSKA (reference sequence). The CDR3 sequence is 13 residues long. Trimming stripped 6 bases from V and 2 bases from J, with 13 bases between. As DNA, the CDR3 is TGCAGTGCCCCAGCACAGGGAAACACTGAAGCTTTCTTT. Its protein product is CSAPAQGNTEAFF.

This clonotype was seen a handful of times. This chain connects TRBV5-1 to TRBJ2-3, with 7 bases matching TRBD2. Trimming took 0 bases from V and 4 from J; bases not matched to a gene: 2. The germline CDR1 and CDR2 sequences are SGHRS and YFSETQ. This CDR3 has 14 amino acids. CDR3: CASSLGREPDTQYF. CDR3 in DNA: TGCGCCAGCAGCTTGGGGCGGGAGCCAGATACGCAGTATTTT. The full variable domain, completed using reference TRBV5-1 and TRBJ2-3, is KAGVTQTPRYLIKTRGQQVTLSCSPISGHRSVSWYQQTPGQGLQFLFEYFSETQRNKGNFPGRFSGRQFSNSRSEMNVSTLELGDSALYLCASSLGREPDTQYFGPGTRLTVL.

This clonotype was seen a handful of times. This chain uses TRBV2 with TRBJ2-7; D remains unclear. Germline assignment: CDR1 SNHLY and CDR2 FYNNEI. Trimming removed 5 bases from V and 8 bases from J, with 10 bases in between. There are 11 residues in the CDR3. CDR3 sequence (DNA): TGTGCCAGCAGTACAGCGTCTCAGCAGTACTTC. Its translation is CASSTASQQYF.

This clonotype showed up many times. The chain combines TRBV30 with TRBJ1-2, with 8 bases fitting TRBD1. CDR1 and CDR2 (germline): GTSNPN, SVGIG (reference sequence). The junction had 3 bases not matched to a gene; V was cut back by 2 bases and J by 4 bases. The CDR3 covers 13 residues. CDR3 sequence: CAWSWDRTYGYTF. CDR3 nucleotide sequence: TGTGCCTGGAGTTGGGACAGGACCTATGGCTACACCTTC.

The chain combines TRBV7-9 with TRBJ2-3, with D possibly being TRBD2 (5 bases). Trimming shortened V by 5 bases and J by 5 bases, and 14 bases separated the two germline ends. The length of the CDR3 is 14 residues. CDR1 and CDR2 from the germline V gene are SEHNR and FQNEAQ (reference sequence). CDR3 protein: CASSPGLGGDTQYF. The CDR3 nucleotides read TGTGCCAGCAGCCCCGGACTCGGTGGAGATACGCAGTATTTT.

This sequence joins TRBV27 and TRBJ2-6; D is uncertain. V lost 6 bases, J lost 1 base, and 10 bases lay in between. CDR3 length equals 15 residues. Germline V gives CDR1 MNHEY, CDR2 SMNVEV (reference sequence). CDR3 DNA sequence: TGTGCCAGCAGCCCTCTGTCATCTGGGGCCAACGTCCTGACTTTC. It is translated as CASSPLSSGANVLTF.

This clonotype was observed many times. This chain uses TRBV3-1 with TRBJ2-7, with D maybe TRBD1 (5 bases). The CDR3 sequence is 12 residues long. V shed 4 bases and J shed 7 bases, with 11 bases lying between them. Germline assignment: CDR1 LGHDT and CDR2 YNNKEL (reference sequence). The CDR3 region has the DNA TGTGCCAGCAGCCCACAGGCTAAGGAGCAGTACTTC. This codes for CASSPQAKEQYF.